The 25 T cell receptor beta chains given below trace back to one sample, sequenced in a study of CD4 T cells in relation to SARS-CoV-2 and coronaviruses. Which antigens these TCRs recognize remains unknown. The table came from immunoSEQ multiplex PCR; TCRdb's copy has only in-frame clones and leaves some out. The sample has about 38,000 clones; roughly 73% are singletons. The sample taken for sequencing was memory CD4+ T cells from PBMCs, cultured in vitro. These receptors were taken from an adult with COVID-19.

The chain carries TRBV18 and TRBJ2-3; D is possibly TRBD1 (5 bases). The V gene's germline CDR1 is KGHSH and CDR2 LQKENI. V dropped 6 bases and J dropped 0 bases, with 22 bases sitting between them. The CDR3 consists of 18 residues. CDR3 residues: CASSRENRKSSSTDTQYF. The CDR3 DNA reads as TGTGCCAGCTCCCGAGAAAACAGGAAATCCTCTAGCACAGATACGCAGTATTTT.

This chain joins TRBV5-1 and TRBJ2-7; D may be TRBD2 (5 bases). The CDR3 consists of 14 residues. Germline-derived CDR1 and CDR2 are SGHRS and YFSETQ. V lost 0 bases and J 6 bases, leaving 13 bases between the germline ends. This CDR3 is CASSLENFSGEQYF. The CDR3 region has the DNA TGCGCCAGCAGCTTGGAGAACTTCAGCGGCGAGCAGTACTTC. The full variable domain, its missing parts supplied by reference TRBV5-1 and TRBJ2-7, is KAGVTQTPRYLIKTRGQQVTLSCSPISGHRSVSWYQQTPGQGLQFLFEYFSETQRNKGNFPGRFSGRQFSNSRSEMNVSTLELGDSALYLCASSLENFSGEQYFGPGTRLTVT.

The rearrangement links TRBV6-6 to TRBJ2-3, with D uncertain. The V and J ends lost 0 bases and 5 bases respectively, with 6 bases between them. The CDR3 covers 13 residues. CDR1 is MNHNY, CDR2 SVGAGI, per germline (reference sequence). CDR3 sequence reads: CASSYSIVDTQYF. The CDR3 DNA reads TGTGCCAGCAGTTACTCGATAGTAGATACGCAGTATTTT.

The chain carries TRBV5-1 and TRBJ2-7, with TRBD2 matching over 9 bases. The CDR3 contains 14 residues. The V gene's germline CDR1 is SGHRS and CDR2 YFSETQ. The ends lost 4 bases at V and 0 bases at J; junction bases unmatched: 2. The CDR3 spells CASSLAGSSYEQYF. The CDR3, as DNA: TGCGCCAGCAGCCTAGCGGGGAGCTCCTACGAGCAGTACTTC.

This clone turned up a few times. The chain joins TRBV5-6 to TRBJ1-1; the D is unclear. The CDR3 has 11 residues. CDR1 and CDR2 from the germline V gene are SGHDT and YYEEEE. Deletions cut 4 bases from V and 1 base from J, with 2 bases between. The CDR3 region is CASSRNTEAFF. Here the CDR3 DNA reads TGTGCCAGCAGCCGGAACACTGAAGCTTTCTTT.

The chain recombines TRBV4-1 with TRBJ1-2; no clear D gene. V was trimmed by 4 bases and J by 6 bases, leaving 24 bases between them. CDR1 MGHRA and CDR2 YSYEKL come from the germline V gene. The CDR3 sequence is 17 residues long. The CDR3 nucleotides read TGCGCCAGCAGCCCTCGATTAGACGGCGGGTTTCCCAATGGCTACACCTTC. This translates into CASSPRLDGGFPNGYTF.

V is TRBV11-1 and J is TRBJ2-1, with D unclear. CDR1 and CDR2 (germline): SGHAT, FQDESV (reference sequence). V was cut by 3 bases and J by 9 bases, with 6 bases left in between. CDR3 length: 11 residues. The CDR3 DNA reads as TGTGCCAGCAGCTTTGAGGCTGAGCAGTTCTTC. Translation: CASSFEAEQFF.

The chain couples TRBV3-1 (or the pseudogene TRBV3-2) to TRBJ1-1; TRBD1 might be the D (6 bases). The CDR3 sequence is 12 residues long. Per the germline V gene, CDR1 is LGHDT and CDR2 is YNNKEL (reference sequence). Trimming stripped 1 base from V and 8 bases from J, with 8 bases between. CDR3 protein: CASSQAGTEAFF. Written as DNA, the CDR3 is TGTGCCAGCAGCCAAGCCGGGACAGAAGCTTTCTTT.

This chain connects TRBV4-3 to TRBJ1-5; D unclear. This CDR3 region has 18 residues. CDR1 LGHNA and CDR2 YSLEER come from the germline V gene. V dropped 1 base and J dropped 5 bases, with 21 bases sitting between them. The CDR3 DNA reads TGCGCCAGCAGCCAAGTTTACGGAGTCGAGTTTTTGGATCAGCCCCAGCATTTT. Protein: CASSQVYGVEFLDQPQHF.

The chain uses TRBV6-5 and TRBJ2-7; possibly TRBD1 or TRBD2 for D (5 bases each). V gave up 5 bases and J gave up 7 bases, with 18 bases separating them. CDR1 is MNHEY and CDR2 is SVGAGI in the germline V gene. The length of the CDR3 is 14 residues. The CDR3: CASSPGTPPHEQYF. DNA of the CDR3: TGTGCCAGCAGTCCTGGGACCCCTCCCCATGAGCAGTACTTC.

The chain recombines TRBV19 with TRBJ2-1; TRBD1 or TRBD2 may be the D gene (5 bases each). The CDR3 has 17 amino acids. Germline loops: CDR1 LNHDA, CDR2 SQIVND (reference sequence). Trimming pared 7 bases from V and 1 base from J, leaving 20 bases between. CDR3 in DNA: TGTGCCAGTAATTCTAATCCCCGGGACCAATCCTACAATGAGCAGTTCTTC. This codes for CASNSNPRDQSYNEQFF.

This clone was seen just once. V and J are TRBV28 and TRBJ2-1; 12 bases fit TRBD1. The CDR3 length is 15 residues. V was pared by 6 bases and J by 6 bases, with 6 bases of the junction left unmatched. In germline, CDR1 is MDHEN, CDR2 SYDVKM. In DNA, the CDR3 is TGTGCCAGCAGGCGGCCGGGACAGGGGGCCAATGAGCAGTTCTTC. Translated: CASRRPGQGANEQFF.

The chain has TRBV14 and TRBJ2-7; 7 bases map to TRBD2. The CDR3 has 17 amino acids. Germline trimming cut 4 bases from V and 1 base from J; bases unmatched to any gene: 13. Germline V gene lookup returns CDR1 SGHDN and CDR2 FVKESK. The CDR3 nucleotides are TGTGCCAGCAGCCCCTATGGCAGCGGGCGGGGGTCCTACGAGCAGTACTTC. As protein: CASSPYGSGRGSYEQYF.

This chain joins TRBV2 and TRBJ2-1; tentative D call: TRBD2 (6 bases). Trimming cost V 2 bases and J 0 bases, with 11 bases left between them. In germline, CDR1 is SNHLY, CDR2 FYNNEI. The CDR3 is made up of 16 amino acids. CDR3 sequence (DNA): TGTGCCAGCAGTGAAACCGAGACTAGCTCCTACAATGAGCAGTTCTTC. Its protein is CASSETETSSYNEQFF.

This clone was seen once. This chain connects TRBV11-1 to TRBJ1-1, with D perhaps TRBD1 (5 bases). V lost 6 bases and J lost 4, with 18 bases in between. Per germline, CDR1 SGHAT and CDR2 FQDESV (reference sequence). The CDR3 has 15 residues. The CDR3 spells CASSDYGGIGTEAFF. CDR3 nucleotide sequence: TGTGCCAGCAGTGATTACGGGGGGATCGGCACTGAAGCTTTCTTT.

In DNA, the CDR3 is TGCAGCGCAGAAGGCACCGGGGAGCTGTTTTTT. Its translation: CSAEGTGELFF. V is TRBV29-1 and J is TRBJ2-2; D remains ambiguous. Trimming took off 7 bases at V and 4 bases at J, with 7 bases between the two ends. The CDR3 contains 11 residues. Germline loops: CDR1 SQVTM, CDR2 ANQGSEA.

The V and J genes are TRBV28 and TRBJ2-2; TRBD2 matches at 9 bases. The V gene end was trimmed by 6 bases and the J gene end by 6 bases; junction bases not matched to a gene: 8. This CDR3 is built from 15 residues. Germline CDR1 is MDHEN and CDR2 is SYDVKM. CDR3 nucleotide sequence: TGTGCCAGCAGACGATCTAGCGGGATGGCCGGGGAGCTGTTTTTT. Translating it yields CASRRSSGMAGELFF.

The CDR3 is CATSVQGSGELFF. The DNA for the CDR3 is TGTGCCACCAGTGTGCAGGGGTCCGGGGAGCTGTTTTTT. V and J are TRBV24-1 and TRBJ2-2, with D tentatively TRBD1 (6 bases). The CDR3 sequence is 13 residues long. Looked up from germline, CDR1 is KGHDR and CDR2 is SFDVKD. V was trimmed by 5 bases and J by 6 bases, leaving 9 bases between them.

The chain carries TRBV28 and TRBJ2-7; D perhaps matches TRBD1 (5 bases). Germline values: CDR1 MDHEN, CDR2 SYDVKM. This CDR3 contains 13 residues. Trimming cost V 6 bases and J 1 base, with 10 bases left between them. In DNA form, the CDR3 reads TGTGCCAGCAGCTTGACAGTATCCTACGAGCAGTACTTC. Its protein product is CASSLTVSYEQYF.

The chain joins TRBV7-9 to TRBJ2-5, with 7 bases lining up with TRBD2. V lost 1 base and J lost 4; bases outside the gene matches: 9. Per germline, CDR1 SEHNR and CDR2 FQNEAQ (reference sequence). CDR3 length equals 16 residues. The CDR3 sequence is CASSLGTSDLGETQYF. The CDR3 DNA reads TGTGCCAGCAGCTTAGGAACTAGCGATTTAGGAGAGACCCAGTACTTC.

This clone was found once. V usage is TRBV5-1 and J usage is TRBJ2-3, with D unclear. The V and J ends lost 3 bases and 0 bases respectively, with 8 bases between them. Germline CDR1 SGHRS, CDR2 YFSETQ. This CDR3 has 14 amino acids. This CDR3 is CASSSSASTDTQYF. CDR3 DNA sequence: TGCGCCAGCAGCTCGTCCGCTAGCACAGATACGCAGTATTTT. Supplemented by reference TRBV5-1 and TRBJ2-3, the full variable domain reads KAGVTQTPRYLIKTRGQQVTLSCSPISGHRSVSWYQQTPGQGLQFLFEYFSETQRNKGNFPGRFSGRQFSNSRSEMNVSTLELGDSALYLCASSSSASTDTQYFGPGTRLTVL.

The V call is TRBV7-9, the J call TRBJ2-1, with D unresolved. V was clipped by 3 bases and J by 2 bases, with 14 bases between them. The CDR3 totals 16 residues. The germline CDR1 and CDR2 sequences are SEHNR and FQNEAQ (reference sequence). The CDR3, as DNA: TGTGCCAGCAGCTTCGGATTGCAAGCCGCCTACAATGAGCAGTTCTTC. Protein sequence: CASSFGLQAAYNEQFF.

This chain connects TRBV5-1 to TRBJ1-2; the D gene is possibly TRBD1 (5 bases). V gave up 0 bases and J gave up 4 bases, with 7 bases separating them. Germline lookup yields CDR1 SGHRS and CDR2 YFSETQ. CDR3 length: 13 amino acids. The CDR3 spells CASSLDRFYGYTF. The DNA for the CDR3 is TGCGCCAGCAGCTTGGACAGGTTCTATGGCTACACCTTC. The variable domain in full, with the rest retrieved from reference TRBV5-1 and TRBJ1-2, is KAGVTQTPRYLIKTRGQQVTLSCSPISGHRSVSWYQQTPGQGLQFLFEYFSETQRNKGNFPGRFSGRQFSNSRSEMNVSTLELGDSALYLCASSLDRFYGYTFGSGTRLTVV.

The chain is built from TRBV15 and TRBJ1-1; D remains ambiguous. The V gene's germline CDR1 is LNHNV and CDR2 YYDKDF (reference sequence). The CDR3 extends over 12 amino acids. The V end was cut by 5 bases, the J end by 5 bases, with 9 bases between. The CDR3 protein is CATSSRGTEAFF. CDR3 sequence (DNA): TGTGCCACCAGCTCGCGGGGTACTGAAGCTTTCTTT.

This chain uses TRBV5-1 with TRBJ2-3; D possibly matches TRBD1 or TRBD2 (5 bases each). This CDR3 is built from 13 residues. Trimming pared 3 bases from V and 9 bases from J, leaving 14 bases between. CDR1 SGHRS and CDR2 YFSETQ come from the germline V gene. CDR3 sequence (DNA): TGCGCCAGCAGCTGGGACCGCGGGCAGACGCAGTATTTT. Amino acids: CASSWDRGQTQYF. Based on the CDR3 plus reference TRBV5-1 and TRBJ2-3, the full variable domain is KAGVTQTPRYLIKTRGQQVTLSCSPISGHRSVSWYQQTPGQGLQFLFEYFSETQRNKGNFPGRFSGRQFSNSRSEMNVSTLELGDSALYLCASSWDRGQTQYFGPGTRLTVL.